This TCR beta chain originates from a study of cytomegalovirus exposure and HLA in healthy donors. The CDR3 consists of 14 residues. Germline CDR1 SGHDT, CDR2 YYEEEE. Trimming left V 1 base short and J 7 bases short, with 12 bases between. PCR used 60 Vbeta primers and 13 Jbeta primers. Libraries were prepared by immunoSEQ multiplex PCR; TCRdb keeps only in-frame clonotypes and omits some of them. This repertoire includes approximately 120,000 clones. Material for sequencing was PBMCs. V usage is TRBV5-6 and J usage is TRBJ1-5; D remains ambiguous. This sequence originates from a man between 18 and 29 years old in good health and CMV-seronegative. CDR3 residues: CASSLYGRNQPQHF. CDR3 DNA sequence: TGTGCCAGCAGCTTGTATGGGCGTAACCAGCCCCAGCATTTT.